The T cell receptor (beta chain) described here comes from a study of shared clonotypes between healthy human individuals. Study results and caveats: Naive subsets tended to show greater estimated richness than memory subsets. Despite large depth, sorted-subset datasets appeared incompletely sequenced.

The CDR3 has 14 amino acids. Germline CDR1 reads SGHTA; CDR2 reads FQGNSA. V shed 5 bases, J shed 7 bases, and the junction held 5 bases outside the gene matches. The run depth of the assay was deep. The input for sorted-subset replicate PCRs was around 0.2 ug DNA, about 29,000 T cell genomes. The table came from immunoSEQ multiplex PCR; TCRdb's copy has only in-frame clones and leaves some out. The data show around 2.5 million clones, with over 85% seen just once and approximately 0.37% held by the top ten. As to this clone: Antigen specificity is unknown.

The specimen was naive CD4+ T cells from PBMCs. Subset of the sample: CD45RA+ positively selected. The TCR originated in a man aged 18 to 35 in good health. Some clones in this sample may be carry-over from other donors' samples. The genes are TRBV7-2 and TRBJ2-7; 13 positions agree with TRBD2. The CDR3 DNA reads TGTGCCAGCAGCAGGACTAGCGGGAGAGGGGAGCAGTACTTC. This sequence encodes CASSRTSGRGEQYF.